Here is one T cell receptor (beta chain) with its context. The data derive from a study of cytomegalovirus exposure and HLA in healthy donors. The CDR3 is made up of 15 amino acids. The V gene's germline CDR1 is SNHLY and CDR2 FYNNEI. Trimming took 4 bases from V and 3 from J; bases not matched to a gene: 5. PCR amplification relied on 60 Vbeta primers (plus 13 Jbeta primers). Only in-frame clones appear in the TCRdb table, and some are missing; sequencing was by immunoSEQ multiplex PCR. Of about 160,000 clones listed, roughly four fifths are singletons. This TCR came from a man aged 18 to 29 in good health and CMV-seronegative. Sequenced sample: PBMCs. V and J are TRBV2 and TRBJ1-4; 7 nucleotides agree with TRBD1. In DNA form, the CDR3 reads TGTGCCAGCAGTGCGCAGGGGGATGCTAATGAAAAACTGTTTTTT. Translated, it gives CASSAQGDANEKLFF. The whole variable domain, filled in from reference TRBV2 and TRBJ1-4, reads EPEVTQTPSHQVTQMGQEVILRCVPISNHLYFYWYRQILGQKVEFLVSFYNNEISEKSEIFDDQFSVERPDGSNFTLKIRSTKLEDSAMYFCASSAQGDANEKLFFGSGTQLSVL.